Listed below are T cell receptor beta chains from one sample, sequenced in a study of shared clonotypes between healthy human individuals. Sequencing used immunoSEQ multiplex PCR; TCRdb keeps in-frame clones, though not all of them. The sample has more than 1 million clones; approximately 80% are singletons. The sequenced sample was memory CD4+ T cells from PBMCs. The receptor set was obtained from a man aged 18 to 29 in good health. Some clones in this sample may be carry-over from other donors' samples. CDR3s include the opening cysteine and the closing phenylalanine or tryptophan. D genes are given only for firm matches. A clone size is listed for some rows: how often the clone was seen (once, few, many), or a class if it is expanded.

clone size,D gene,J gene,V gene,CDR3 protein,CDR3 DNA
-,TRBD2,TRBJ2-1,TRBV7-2,CASSFGGGRGSYNEQFF,TGTGCCAGCAGCTTCGGGGGCGGGAGGGGCTCCTACAATGAGCAGTTCTTC
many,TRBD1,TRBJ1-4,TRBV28,CASSFRTGQKLFF,TGTGCCAGCAGTTTTCGGACAGGGCAGAAACTGTTTTTT
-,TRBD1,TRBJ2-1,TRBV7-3,CASSSNRGWDEQFF,TGTGCCAGCAGCTCCAACAGGGGTTGGGATGAGCAGTTCTTC
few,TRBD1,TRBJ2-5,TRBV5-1,CASSNGQGVSQETQYF,TGCGCCAGCAGCAACGGACAGGGAGTTTCTCAAGAGACCCAGTACTTC
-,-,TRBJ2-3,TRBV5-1,CASSLGGGSTDTQYF,TGCGCCAGCAGCTTGGGGGGCGGGAGCACAGATACGCAGTATTTT
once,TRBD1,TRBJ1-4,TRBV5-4,CASSRTGTTNEKLFF,TGTGCCAGCAGCCGGACAGGGACAACTAATGAAAAACTGTTTTTT
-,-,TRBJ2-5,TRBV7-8,CASSLVVLKETQYF,TGTGCCAGCAGCTTAGTTGTCTTGAAAGAGACCCAGTACTTC
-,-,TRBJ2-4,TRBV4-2,CASSQADWDKNIQYF,TGTGCCAGCAGCCAAGCGGATTGGGATAAAAACATTCAGTACTTC
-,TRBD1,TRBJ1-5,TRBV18,CASSPDRGPSNQPQHF,TGTGCCAGCTCACCCGACAGGGGGCCCAGCAATCAGCCCCAGCATTTT
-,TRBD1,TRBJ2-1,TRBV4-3,CASSSGTGKGSYNEQFF,TGCGCCAGCAGCAGCGGGACAGGGAAAGGCTCCTACAATGAGCAGTTCTTC
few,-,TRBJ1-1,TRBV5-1,CASSYDSRNTEAFF,TGCGCCAGCAGCTACGACAGCCGGAACACTGAAGCTTTCTTT
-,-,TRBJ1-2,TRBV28,CASSTTRAPHHGYTF,TGTGCCAGCAGTACCACCAGGGCTCCTCATCATGGCTACACCTTC
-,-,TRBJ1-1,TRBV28,CASGGYRGGAEAFF,TGTGCCAGCGGGGGTTATAGAGGAGGGGCTGAAGCTTTCTTT
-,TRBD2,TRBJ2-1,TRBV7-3,CASSLTLAGVGEQFF,TGTGCCAGCAGCTTAACTCTAGCGGGAGTTGGAGAGCAGTTCTTC
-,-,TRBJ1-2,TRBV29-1,CSVEQGYGYTF,TGCAGCGTTGAACAGGGGTATGGCTACACCTTC
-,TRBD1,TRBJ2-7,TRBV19,CASRQGQTYEQYF,TGTGCCAGTAGACAGGGACAGACCTACGAGCAGTACTTC
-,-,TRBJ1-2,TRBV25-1,CASSGKGRARLLGGYTF,TGTGCCAGCAGTGGAAAGGGCCGGGCCCGCCTCCTAGGTGGCTACACCTTC
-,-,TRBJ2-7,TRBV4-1,CASSQDGGGEQYF,TGCGCCAGCAGCCAAGACGGGGGAGGCGAGCAGTACTTC
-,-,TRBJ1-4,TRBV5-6,CASSLMQQDEKLFF,TGTGCCAGCAGCTTGATGCAGCAAGATGAAAAACTGTTTTTT
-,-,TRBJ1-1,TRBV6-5,CASSYSNRNTEAFF,TGTGCCAGCAGTTACTCGAACAGGAACACTGAAGCTTTCTTT
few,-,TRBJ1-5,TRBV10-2,CASSEWVNQPQHF,TGCGCCAGCAGTGAGTGGGTGAATCAGCCCCAGCATTTT
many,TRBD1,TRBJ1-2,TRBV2,CASYRDRGNYGYTF,TGTGCCAGCTACCGGGACAGGGGGAACTATGGCTACACCTTC
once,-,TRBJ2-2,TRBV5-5,CASSSYTGELFF,TGTGCCAGCAGCTCCTATACCGGGGAGCTGTTTTTT
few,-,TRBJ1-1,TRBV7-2,CASSWGRGNTEAFF,TGTGCCAGCAGCTGGGGACGGGGGAACACTGAAGCTTTCTTT
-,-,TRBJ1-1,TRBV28,CASSFLPWRMNTEAFF,TGTGCCAGCAGTTTCCTTCCGTGGCGTATGAACACTGAAGCTTTCTTT
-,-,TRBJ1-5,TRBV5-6,CASSLGGRGSNQPQHF,TGTGCCAGCAGCTTGGGGGGCCGGGGGAGCAATCAGCCCCAGCATTTT
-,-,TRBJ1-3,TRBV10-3,CAIQATPRIGFGNTIYF,TGTGCCATCCAGGCGACTCCCCGCATAGGGTTTGGAAACACCATATATTTT
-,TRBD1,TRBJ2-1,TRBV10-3,CAISDRVEGQGLGNEQFF,TGTGCCATCAGTGACAGGGTCGAGGGACAGGGTCTGGGGAATGAGCAGTTCTTC
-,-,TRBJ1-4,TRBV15,CATSYRDTNEKLFF,TGTGCCACCAGCTACAGGGACACTAATGAAAAACTGTTTTTT
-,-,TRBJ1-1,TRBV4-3,CASSQERVSTEAFF,TGCGCCAGCAGCCAAGAGAGAGTCAGCACTGAAGCTTTCTTT
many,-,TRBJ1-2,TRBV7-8,CASSGRDPNYGYTF,TGTGCCAGCAGCGGCCGGGACCCCAACTATGGCTACACCTTC
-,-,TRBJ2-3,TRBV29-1,CSVARQTDTQYF,TGCAGCGTCGCTCGACAAACAGATACGCAGTATTTT
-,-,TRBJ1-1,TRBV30,CAWSMGLTLWAEAFF,TGTGCCTGGAGCATGGGCCTAACCTTATGGGCTGAAGCTTTCTTT
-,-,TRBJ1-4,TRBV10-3,CAIRDSTEEKLFF,TGTGCCATCAGAGACAGTACAGAGGAAAAACTGTTTTTT
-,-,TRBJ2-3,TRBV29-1,CSYRGNTDTQYF,TGCAGCTACCGAGGAAACACAGATACGCAGTATTTT
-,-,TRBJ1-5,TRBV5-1,CASSLGLGEGNQPQHF,TGCGCCAGCAGCTTGGGTTTAGGGGAGGGCAATCAGCCCCAGCATTTT